The clone carrying this T cell receptor (beta chain) was counted a few times. Its antigen is currently unknown. A single record per CDR3 protein comes from TCRdb applying MiXCR to the 5' RACE reads. Of approximately 10,000 distinct CDR3 sequences listed, around 5% are singletons. This CDR3 contains 14 residues. Documented time point: sample taken at primary tumor resection. The data derive from a study of spatial heterogeneity in lung cancer. Regarding the study as a whole: How many expanded intratumoral alpha and beta TCRs were present tracked the tumor mutation count, which was a count of nonsynonymous mutations.

The receptor was derived from a male donor with early-stage non-small cell lung cancer. The V gene is TRBV21-1, the J gene TRBJ2-7; TRBD1 is the table's D call, not checked against the DNA. TRBV21-1 is tagged as a pseudogene. This material consisted of lung tumor tissue, taken at surgery. CDR3 protein: CASGDRQGPHEQYF. DNA for the CDR3: TGTGCCAGCGGCGACAGACAGGGGCCCCACGAGCAGTACTTC.